The 28 T cell receptor beta chains reported below all come from one sample, sequenced in a study of blood T cell repertoires in COVID-19 (dated by TCRdb to the early 2020s). Library generation was performed with the immunoSEQ multiplex PCR assay. TCRdb re-hosts the immuneACCESS table, in-frame sequences only. Its copies lack some clones; in the studies checked, an unresolved V gene accounts for under half of them, and the cause for the rest is not known. In this sample the table shows fewer than 350,000 clones, roughly 93% of which occur a single time. Of the sample, 2% to 2.5% is held by the ten largest clones. The sample consisted of PBMCs or T cells enriched from blood (not recorded which). The receptors shown here come from a woman aged 40 to 50 with acute COVID-19.

This clone is a singleton in its sample. J is TRBJ2-1 and V is TRBV3-1 (or the pseudogene TRBV3-2), with 7 nucleotides matching TRBD2. This CDR3 comprises 15 residues. Germline V gives CDR1 LGHDT, CDR2 YNNKEL (reference sequence). V lost 0 bases, J lost 5 bases, and 4 bases stayed unmatched. The CDR3 DNA sequence: TGTGCCAGCAGCCAAGATCGGGGAGGGAACAATGAGCAGTTCTTC. Amino acids: CASSQDRGGNNEQFF.

The rearrangement links TRBV3-1 (or the pseudogene TRBV3-2) to TRBJ2-4; 7 nucleotides line up with TRBD2. This CDR3 region has 18 residues. J was trimmed by 0 bases and V by 0 bases; bases with no gene match: 8. Germline-derived CDR1 and CDR2 are LGHDT and YNNKEL (reference sequence). The CDR3 DNA is TGTGCCAGCAGCCAAGATGGGCTGGGAGGGGTAGCCAAAAACATTCAGTACTTC. Its protein product is CASSQDGLGGVAKNIQYF.

V is TRBV28 and J is TRBJ2-5, with 7 bases aligning to TRBD2. J was trimmed by 2 bases and V by 10 bases; bases with no gene match: 10. There are 14 residues in the CDR3. CDR1 and CDR2 (germline): MDHEN, SYDVKM. This CDR3 is CATKQPGGQETQYF. The CDR3 region has the DNA TGTGCCACGAAACAGCCCGGGGGGCAAGAGACCCAGTACTTC. Combining the CDR3 with reference TRBV28 and TRBJ2-5 gives the whole variable domain DVKVTQSSRYLVKRTGEKVFLECVQDMDHENMFWYRQDPGLGLRLIYFSYDVKMKEKGDIPEGYSVSREKKERFSLILESASTNQTSMYLCATKQPGGQETQYFGPGTRLLVL.

The gene calls are TRBV6-6 and TRBJ2-3; D is possibly TRBD2 (6 bases). Germline assignment: CDR1 MNHNY and CDR2 SVGAGI (reference sequence). Trimming cost V 5 bases and J 2 bases, with 20 bases left between them. This CDR3 has 17 residues. CDR3 in DNA: TGTGCCAGCAGTCCTCTCGGAGGGCGAATCCCCACAGATACGCAGTATTTT. Amino acid sequence: CASSPLGGRIPTDTQYF.

This sequence joins TRBV5-1 and TRBJ2-1, with D perhaps matching TRBD2 (5 bases). The CDR3 covers 14 residues. With 1 base removed from V and 9 bases from J, the gap between germline ends came to 14 bases. Germline CDR1 is SGHRS and CDR2 is YFSETQ. In DNA, the CDR3 is TGCGCCAGCAGCTTGCTTACCGGAGGCCTTGAGCAGTTCTTC. It encodes CASSLLTGGLEQFF.

The chain's CDR3 is CASIGRRLAGAPGELFF. The CDR3 nucleotides read TGTGCCAGTATTGGGCGGCGACTAGCGGGGGCCCCCGGGGAGCTGTTTTTT. V is TRBV19 and J is TRBJ2-2; 12 bases agree with TRBD2. This CDR3 spans 17 amino acids. V trimming: 7 bases; J trimming: 6 bases; junction bases outside the gene matches: 12. CDR1 is LNHDA, CDR2 SQIVND, per germline (reference sequence).

The V and J genes are TRBV6-5 and TRBJ2-7, with a weak D call TRBD1 (5 bases). This CDR3 has 13 residues. The germline CDR1 and CDR2 sequences are MNHEY and SVGAGI. V was pared by 6 bases and J by 5 bases, with 14 bases between. The CDR3 spells CASSLTVRDEQYF. The CDR3 nucleotides read TGTGCCAGCAGCCTGACAGTTCGGGACGAGCAGTACTTC.

This rearrangement joins TRBV13 to TRBJ2-1; D unclear. Germline V gives CDR1 PRHDT, CDR2 FYEKMQ (reference sequence). V was cut by 3 bases and J by 1 base, with 7 bases left in between. CDR3 size: 14 residues. The CDR3 nucleotides are TGTGCCAGCAGCTTCATGGCTTCCTACAATGAGCAGTTCTTC. Its translation: CASSFMASYNEQFF.

This rearrangement joins TRBV5-1 to TRBJ2-2; 9 bases align to TRBD2. Germline V lookup: CDR1 SGHRS, CDR2 YFSETQ. The CDR3 contains 16 residues. The J segment lost 5 bases and the V segment lost 4 bases, leaving 9 bases of the junction unmatched. This CDR3 reads CASSRGASGNTGELFF. The CDR3 DNA reads as TGCGCCAGCAGCCGGGGGGCTAGCGGGAATACCGGGGAGCTGTTTTTT.

The chain joins TRBV7-9 to TRBJ1-4; D might be TRBD1 (5 bases). The V end was cut by 1 base, the J end by 8 bases, with 11 bases between. The V gene's germline CDR1 is SEHNR and CDR2 FQNEAQ (reference sequence). This CDR3 is built from 14 residues. CDR3 nucleotide sequence: TGTGCCAGCAGCTTAGGGGGGAGGCGCGAAAAACTGTTTTTT. Translated, it gives CASSLGGRREKLFF.

The chain is built from TRBV2 and TRBJ1-3; no firm D call. Trimming removed 0 bases at V and 0 bases at J, with 12 bases between. Germline V gene data show CDR1 as SNHLY and CDR2 as FYNNEI. CDR3 size: 17 residues. The CDR3 region has the DNA TGTGCCAGCAGTGAAGCGGTTCTGAGGAGCTCTGGAAACACCATATATTTT. Translating gives CASSEAVLRSSGNTIYF.

This rearrangement joins TRBV15 to TRBJ2-1, with D perhaps matching TRBD1 (6 bases). Germline CDR1 and CDR2: LNHNV and YYDKDF (reference sequence). This CDR3 is built from 14 residues. Between the trimmed V and J ends, which lost 4 bases and 6 bases, there was a span of 13 bases. The CDR3 is CATSTGELGNEQFF. Here the CDR3 DNA reads TGTGCCACCAGCACAGGGGAATTAGGCAATGAGCAGTTCTTC.

The J gene is TRBJ2-7, the V gene TRBV4-2, with 9 bases that match TRBD1. CDR3 length: 15 amino acids. Germline CDR1 and CDR2: LGHNA and YNFKEQ. Trimming removed 4 bases from V and 4 bases from J; junction bases left unmatched: 8. The CDR3 DNA follows: TGTGCCAGCAGCCCCGCCGGACAGGGGAATTACGAGCAGTACTTC. Amino acid sequence: CASSPAGQGNYEQYF.

V gene TRBV15 combines with J gene TRBJ2-7; weak D call: TRBD2 (7 bases). The CDR3 runs to 16 residues. CDR1 is LNHNV and CDR2 is YYDKDF in the germline V gene (reference sequence). The V end lost 3 bases, the J end lost 2 bases, and 17 bases lay between the germline ends. DNA for the CDR3: TGTGCCACCAGCAGCCTTGGAGGGGGGGCCCCCTACGAGCAGTACTTC. Its translation: CATSSLGGGAPYEQYF.

This clone was counted a single time. The V gene is TRBV7-2, the J gene TRBJ1-5; 7 bases map to TRBD1. Germline assignment: CDR1 SGHTA and CDR2 FQGNSA. V lost 1 base and J lost 4; bases outside the gene matches: 4. The CDR3 is 15 residues long. The CDR3 DNA sequence: TGTGCCAGCAGCTTAGTGGGGACAGCTAATCAGCCCCAGCATTTT. This encodes CASSLVGTANQPQHF.

The chain uses TRBV7-2 and TRBJ2-7, with 9 positions matching TRBD2. Germline CDR1 is SGHTA and CDR2 is FQGNSA. CDR3 length: 18 residues. The V segment lost 1 base and the J segment 2 bases; nucleotides outside the gene matches: 12. CDR3 sequence reads: CASSLGSGGGAPTYEQYF. CDR3 bases: TGTGCCAGCAGCTTAGGGTCAGGCGGGGGGGCCCCTACCTACGAGCAGTACTTC.

This clone was seen just once. This chain uses TRBV5-5 with TRBJ2-5; TRBD2 aligns across 11 bases. The junction had 3 bases not matched to a gene; V was cut back by 4 bases and J by 1 base. Germline-derived CDR1 and CDR2 are SGHKS and YYEKEE (reference sequence). The CDR3 is 15 residues long. CDR3 nucleotide sequence: TGTGCCAGCAGCCCGCTAGCGGGGGGCCAAGAGACCCAGTACTTC. The encoded protein is CASSPLAGGQETQYF.

This CDR3 is CASSVRTDPREQFF. CDR3 DNA sequence: TGTGCCAGCAGCGTTCGGACAGACCCCAGGGAGCAGTTCTTC. The chain carries TRBV9 and TRBJ2-1, with D possibly being TRBD1 (6 bases). Germline-derived CDR1 and CDR2 are SGDLS and YYNGEE. Trimming pared 2 bases from V and 10 bases from J, leaving 16 bases between. The CDR3 length is 14 residues.

This sequence joins TRBV3-1 (or the pseudogene TRBV3-2) and TRBJ2-1; the match to TRBD2 covers 11 bases. The junction had 10 bases not matched to a gene; V was cut back by 2 bases and J by 7 bases. This CDR3 has 17 residues. Germline CDR1 LGHDT, CDR2 YNNKEL (reference sequence). The CDR3 nucleotides read TGTGCCAGCAGCCAACTGGGTAGCGGGGGGGCCTGGAATGAGCAGTTCTTC. Its translation is CASSQLGSGGAWNEQFF.

The gene calls are TRBV7-9 and TRBJ2-3, with 13 bases that match TRBD2. Looked up from germline, CDR1 is SEHNR and CDR2 is FQNEAQ (reference sequence). This CDR3 spans 16 amino acids. The V and J ends lost 5 bases and 5 bases, in that order; junction bases with no gene match: 7. The CDR3 DNA sequence: TGTGCCAGCAGCAAGACTAGCGGGGGGCGCGGAGATACGCAGTATTTT. Translated, it gives CASSKTSGGRGDTQYF. Drawing the rest from reference TRBV7-9 and TRBJ2-3, the complete variable domain is DTGVSQNPRHKITKRGQNVTFRCDPISEHNRLYWYRQTLGQGPEFLTYFQNEAQLEKSRLLSDRFSAERPKGSFSTLEIQRTEQGDSAMYLCASSKTSGGRGDTQYFGPGTRLTVL.

The chain is built from TRBV7-2 and TRBJ2-1, with 16 positions matching TRBD2. Trimming took 5 bases from V and 9 from J; bases not matched to a gene: 4. This CDR3 has 15 amino acids. CDR1 SGHTA and CDR2 FQGNSA come from the germline V gene. The CDR3: CASSRGLAGGVEQFF. The DNA for the CDR3 is TGTGCCAGCAGCCGGGGACTAGCGGGAGGGGTTGAGCAGTTCTTC.

This clone occurred a few times. The rearrangement links TRBV7-9 to TRBJ1-6, with TRBD1 matching over 10 bases. The V segment lost 1 base and the J segment 9 bases; nucleotides outside the gene matches: 0. This CDR3 comprises 14 residues. In germline, CDR1 is SEHNR, CDR2 FQNEAQ (reference sequence). The CDR3 spells CASSLGTGGSPLHF. The CDR3 DNA sequence: TGTGCCAGCAGCTTAGGGACAGGGGGTTCACCCCTCCACTTT.

This sequence joins TRBV27 and TRBJ1-4; 7 nucleotides match TRBD1. Trimming cost V 1 base and J 7 bases; bases outside gene matches: 9. Germline V gene data show CDR1 as MNHEY and CDR2 as SMNVEV (reference sequence). This CDR3 is 16 amino acids long. The CDR3 DNA is TGTGCCAGCAGTTTATTATCCGGGACAGCTATTGAAAAACTGTTTTTT. Its translation is CASSLLSGTAIEKLFF.

J is TRBJ2-5 and V is TRBV2; the D gene is possibly TRBD2 (6 bases). Germline V gene data show CDR1 as SNHLY and CDR2 as FYNNEI. Trimming pared 7 bases from V and 5 bases from J, leaving 17 bases between. This CDR3 has 14 amino acids. CDR3 region: CASILGTSVETQYF. In DNA, the CDR3 is TGTGCCAGCATCCTAGGGACTTCCGTGGAGACCCAGTACTTC.

The chain carries TRBV11-2 and TRBJ1-1; 7 nucleotides agree with TRBD1. After removal of 5 bases from V and 0 bases from J, the junction contained 12 bases not matched to a gene. The length of the CDR3 is 17 residues. CDR1 SGHAT and CDR2 FQNNGV come from the germline V gene. The CDR3 region has the DNA TGTGCCAGCAGCCAAAACAGGGGCACGAAATTGAACACTGAAGCTTTCTTT. Translated: CASSQNRGTKLNTEAFF.

The chain links TRBV28 to TRBJ2-7, with 9 bases identical to TRBD2. From germline, CDR1 is MDHEN and CDR2 SYDVKM. CDR3 length: 15 residues. With V trimmed by 3 bases and J by 2 bases, 5 bases remained unmatched. The DNA of the CDR3 is TGTGCCAGCAGTTTTGGTCTAGCGGGGACCTACGAGCAGTACTTC. This gives the protein CASSFGLAGTYEQYF.

The chain employs TRBV18 and TRBJ2-3; 15 bases fit TRBD2. V dropped 3 bases and J dropped 6; count of bases not matched to a gene: 4. Germline CDR1 is KGHSH and CDR2 is LQKENI. The CDR3 is made up of 16 amino acids. CDR3: CASSPGLAGGGDTQYF. Written as DNA, the CDR3 is TGTGCCAGCTCACCGGGACTAGCGGGAGGAGGGGATACGCAGTATTTT.

The genes are TRBV4-2 and TRBJ2-1, with 11 positions matching TRBD2. V lost 3 bases to trimming and J lost 2 bases; unmatched junction nucleotides: 3. The CDR3 runs to 16 residues. Germline V gene sequence: CDR1 LGHNA, CDR2 YNFKEQ. The CDR3 DNA sequence: TGTGCCAGCAGCCAGATAGCGGGGGGGCCCTACAATGAGCAGTTCTTC. Its protein product is CASSQIAGGPYNEQFF.